What follows are 25 T cell receptor beta chains derived from one specimen sequenced in a study of T cell responses to AZD1222 COVID-19 vaccine. The data were produced by immunoSEQ multiplex PCR, yet TCRdb's version contains in-frame clones alone and is incomplete. The sample lists approximately 300,000 clones; approximately 94% were seen once. The sample in question was peripheral blood, obtained 28 days after the second AZD1222 dose. The receptors derive from an adult who received the AZD1222 COVID-19 vaccine.

This chain uses TRBV5-4 with TRBJ1-2; 7 nucleotides line up with TRBD1. The length of the CDR3 is 14 residues. J lost 6 bases, V lost 4 bases, and 9 bases had no gene match. Germline lookup yields CDR1 SGHNT and CDR2 YYREEE (reference sequence). CDR3 amino acids: CASSVMQGVDGYTF. CDR3 nucleotides: TGTGCCAGCAGCGTGATGCAGGGGGTCGATGGCTACACCTTC.

V usage is TRBV2 and J usage is TRBJ1-6; no firm D call. Germline CDR1 SNHLY, CDR2 FYNNEI. V shed 1 base and J shed 13 bases, with 8 bases lying between them. The CDR3 has 12 amino acids. The CDR3 spells CASSEDPSPLHF. Written as DNA, the CDR3 is TGTGCCAGCAGTGAAGACCCGTCGCCCCTCCACTTT. Looking up the rest from reference TRBV2 and TRBJ1-6 gives the full variable domain: EPEVTQTPSHQVTQMGQEVILRCVPISNHLYFYWYRQILGQKVEFLVSFYNNEISEKSEIFDDQFSVERPDGSNFTLKIRSTKLEDSAMYFCASSEDPSPLHFGNGTRLTVT.

The rearrangement joins TRBV3-1 (or the pseudogene TRBV3-2) to TRBJ2-2; 9 nucleotides line up with TRBD1. Germline V gene sequence: CDR1 LGHDT, CDR2 YNNKEL (reference sequence). V lost 5 bases and J lost 5; bases outside the gene matches: 15. This CDR3 is built from 18 residues. The CDR3 nucleotides are TGTGCCAGCAGCAGCATCCCCCGGGGGACAGGGAGGACCGGGGAGCTGTTTTTT. As protein: CASSSIPRGTGRTGELFF.

DNA for the CDR3: TGTGCCAGCTCACCATCCGACAGGGGGAATGGCTACACCTTC. Its translation is CASSPSDRGNGYTF. The rearrangement joins TRBV18 to TRBJ1-2; 9 nucleotides agree with TRBD1. Germline-derived CDR1 and CDR2 are KGHSH and LQKENI. J gave up 6 bases and V 2 bases, and 4 bases lay outside the gene matches. The CDR3 has 14 amino acids.

The chain employs TRBV14 and TRBJ2-7; 10 positions agree with TRBD1. V was pared by 10 bases and J by 7 bases, with 7 bases of the junction left unmatched. CDR3 length: 12 residues. Germline CDR1 is SGHDN and CDR2 is FVKESK. CDR3 nucleotide sequence: TGTGCCATCTGGGACAGGGGTTTTGAGCAGTACTTC. This encodes CAIWDRGFEQYF. Using reference TRBV14 and TRBJ2-7 for the parts outside the CDR3, the full variable domain is EAGVTQFPSHSVIEKGQTVTLRCDPISGHDNLYWYRRVMGKEIKFLLHFVKESKQDESGMPNNRFLAERTGGTYSTLKVQPAELEDSGVYFCAIWDRGFEQYFGPGTRLTVT.

The rearrangement uses TRBV6-1 and TRBJ2-7; 7 positions agree with TRBD2. The germline CDR1 and CDR2 sequences are MNHNS and SASEGT. With 0 bases clipped from V and 0 bases from J, the junction kept 2 bases outside the gene matches. The CDR3 extends over 15 amino acids. The chain's CDR3 is CASSEARTSSYEQYF. The CDR3 DNA reads TGTGCCAGCAGTGAAGCGAGGACTAGCTCCTACGAGCAGTACTTC.

V and J are TRBV27 and TRBJ1-5; D uncertain. Germline CDR1 and CDR2: MNHEY and SMNVEV (reference sequence). The V end lost 2 bases, the J end lost 0 bases, and 11 bases lay between the germline ends. This CDR3 region has 16 residues. In nucleotides, the CDR3 is TGTGCCAGCAGTTTACAACTGAGCTATAGCAATCAGCCCCAGCATTTT. Translating it yields CASSLQLSYSNQPQHF.

The CDR3 sequence: CASSLDRWTDTQYF. CDR3 nucleotide sequence: TGTGCCAGCAGCTTAGACAGATGGACAGATACGCAGTATTTT. The chain joins TRBV7-3 to TRBJ2-3; tentatively, D is TRBD1 (5 bases). The CDR3 covers 14 residues. The V end lost 2 bases, the J end lost 3 bases, and 9 bases lay between the germline ends. Germline values: CDR1 SGHTA, CDR2 FQGTGA.

V is TRBV2 and J is TRBJ1-6; D is uncertain. Looked up from germline, CDR1 is SNHLY and CDR2 is FYNNEI. V lost 6 bases to trimming and J lost 13 bases, with 10 bases between them. The CDR3 totals 11 residues. The CDR3 DNA is TGTGCCAGCAGAGCGGAGGATCCCCTCCACTTT. Translated, it gives CASRAEDPLHF. The whole variable domain, remainder taken from reference TRBV2 and TRBJ1-6, is EPEVTQTPSHQVTQMGQEVILRCVPISNHLYFYWYRQILGQKVEFLVSFYNNEISEKSEIFDDQFSVERPDGSNFTLKIRSTKLEDSAMYFCASRAEDPLHFGNGTRLTVT.

The CDR3 is CASSSSDWSGETQYF. CDR3 DNA sequence: TGTGCCAGCAGCTCTTCTGACTGGTCTGGGGAGACCCAGTACTTC. The chain links TRBV7-2 to TRBJ2-5; D remains unclear. Trimming pared 4 bases from V and 5 bases from J, leaving 17 bases between. CDR1 is SGHTA, CDR2 FQGNSA, per germline. CDR3 length: 15 residues.

The chain recombines TRBV27 with TRBJ2-7; possibly TRBD2 for D (5 bases). The CDR3 has 13 amino acids. The V end lost 3 bases, the J end lost 1 base, and 7 bases lay between the germline ends. Per the germline V gene, CDR1 is MNHEY and CDR2 is SMNVEV (reference sequence). CDR3 region: CASSFGMSYEQYF. CDR3 sequence (DNA): TGTGCCAGCAGTTTCGGGATGTCCTACGAGCAGTACTTC.

The chain carries TRBV2 and TRBJ1-1; 10 bases match TRBD1. Germline V gene sequence: CDR1 SNHLY, CDR2 FYNNEI. After removal of 6 bases from V and 6 bases from J, the junction contained 4 bases not matched to a gene. This CDR3 is 13 amino acids long. CDR3 sequence: CASRIGTGAEAFF. In DNA, the CDR3 is TGTGCCAGCAGGATCGGGACAGGGGCTGAAGCTTTCTTT. Using reference TRBV2 and TRBJ1-1 for the parts outside the CDR3, the full variable domain is EPEVTQTPSHQVTQMGQEVILRCVPISNHLYFYWYRQILGQKVEFLVSFYNNEISEKSEIFDDQFSVERPDGSNFTLKIRSTKLEDSAMYFCASRIGTGAEAFFGQGTRLTVV.

V is TRBV2 and J is TRBJ2-2, with D tentatively TRBD1 (5 bases). Per germline, CDR1 SNHLY and CDR2 FYNNEI. V was clipped by 5 bases and J by 1 base, with 8 bases between them. This CDR3 is 14 amino acids long. CDR3 residues: CASSYRRNTGELFF. The CDR3 DNA reads TGTGCCAGCAGTTACAGGAGGAACACCGGGGAGCTGTTTTTT.

The chain joins TRBV6-6 to TRBJ2-2, with D possibly being TRBD1 (5 bases). CDR1 is MNHNY and CDR2 is SVGAGI in the germline V gene (reference sequence). Between the trimmed V and J ends, which lost 6 bases and 7 bases, there was a span of 9 bases. The CDR3 extends over 12 amino acids. The DNA for the CDR3 is TGTGCCAGCAGGCATCAGGGCGGGGAGCTGTTTTTT. It encodes CASRHQGGELFF.

This chain connects TRBV5-5 to TRBJ1-2; D ambiguous. Looked up from germline, CDR1 is SGHKS and CDR2 is YYEKEE (reference sequence). Trimming left V 0 bases short and J 4 bases short, with 7 bases between. This CDR3 is built from 13 residues. CDR3 nucleotides: TGTGCCAGCAGCTTGGAAGGGCTCTATGGCTACACCTTC. It codes for CASSLEGLYGYTF.

The chain links TRBV12-3 or TRBV12-4 to TRBJ1-1; 9 positions match TRBD1. This CDR3 contains 13 residues. V trimming: 3 bases; J trimming: 11 bases; junction bases outside the gene matches: 7. As DNA, the CDR3 is TGTGCCAGCAGTTTCTGGGACAGGGAATCGGCTTTCTTT. It translates to CASSFWDRESAFF.

The gene calls are TRBV14 and TRBJ1-1; tentative D call: TRBD1 (6 bases). The germline V and J ends were trimmed by 5 bases and 6 bases, with 16 bases remaining between them. Germline assignment: CDR1 SGHDN and CDR2 FVKESK. This CDR3 contains 14 residues. CDR3 sequence: CASSETGTPPEAFF. The CDR3, as DNA: TGTGCCAGCAGCGAAACCGGGACACCTCCTGAAGCTTTCTTT.

The chain carries TRBV28 and TRBJ1-6, with 9 bases matching TRBD1. This CDR3 has 14 amino acids. J lost 9 bases, V lost 3 bases, and 3 bases had no gene match. Per the germline V gene, CDR1 is MDHEN and CDR2 is SYDVKM. The CDR3 DNA reads as TGTGCCAGCAGTTTTGGGACAGGGAGTTCACCCCTCCACTTT. It translates to CASSFGTGSSPLHF.

The chain uses TRBV2 and TRBJ1-4, with TRBD1 matching 10 bases. Germline CDR1 is SNHLY and CDR2 is FYNNEI. V was pared by 9 bases and J by 9 bases, with 7 bases of the junction left unmatched. The CDR3 runs 13 residues. The CDR3 is CASGQGGLKKLFF. The CDR3 DNA is TGTGCCAGTGGACAGGGGGGTTTGAAAAAACTGTTTTTT.

This clone was seen once. J is TRBJ2-1 and V is TRBV5-4, with unresolved D. V lost 0 bases to trimming and J lost 4 bases, with 11 bases between them. The CDR3 has 15 residues. Germline lookup yields CDR1 SGHNT and CDR2 YYREEE (reference sequence). The CDR3 DNA is TGTGCCAGCAGCTTGGATCCGGCCAATTACAATGAGCAGTTCTTC. Translation: CASSLDPANYNEQFF. Combining the CDR3 with reference TRBV5-4 and TRBJ2-1 gives the whole variable domain ETGVTQSPTHLIKTRGQQVTLRCSSQSGHNTVSWYQQALGQGPQFIFQYYREEENGRGNFPPRFSGLQFPNYSSELNVNALELDDSALYLCASSLDPANYNEQFFGPGTRLTVL.

J is TRBJ2-1 and V is TRBV3-1 (or the pseudogene TRBV3-2); D call uncertain. The CDR3 has 16 residues. Trimming pared 1 base from V and 0 bases from J, leaving 10 bases between. Germline V lookup: CDR1 LGHDT, CDR2 YNNKEL (reference sequence). The CDR3 DNA follows: TGTGCCAGCAGCCAAGTTCCGGAGAGCTCCTACAATGAGCAGTTCTTC. It specifies CASSQVPESSYNEQFF.

The J gene is TRBJ1-2, the V gene TRBV7-2; a weak D match, TRBD1 (5 bases). CDR1 is SGHTA and CDR2 is FQGNSA in the germline V gene. Deletions cut 5 bases from V and 7 bases from J, with 11 bases between. This CDR3 contains 12 residues. The CDR3 is CASSPGTSGYTF. CDR3 DNA sequence: TGTGCCAGCAGCCCCGGGACCTCTGGCTACACCTTC.

The CDR3 sequence is CASSSSSGQSRSYTF. In DNA form, the CDR3 reads TGTGCCAGCAGTTCGTCCTCGGGACAGTCGAGAAGCTACACCTTC. This chain joins TRBV6-5 and TRBJ1-2, with 7 bases fitting TRBD1. V lost 4 bases, J lost 9 bases, and 14 bases stayed unmatched. This CDR3 spans 15 amino acids. Germline CDR1 reads MNHEY; CDR2 reads SVGAGI.

This chain connects TRBV4-2 to TRBJ1-5; no firm D call. There are 13 residues in the CDR3. Per germline, CDR1 LGHNA and CDR2 YNFKEQ. V was cut by 4 bases and J by 6 bases, with 10 bases left in between. The CDR3 sequence is CASSLGWGQPQHF. The CDR3 bases are TGTGCCAGCAGCCTCGGTTGGGGTCAGCCCCAGCATTTT.

The chain employs TRBV2 and TRBJ1-2, with 9 bases identical to TRBD1. CDR1 and CDR2 (germline): SNHLY, FYNNEI. V lost 9 bases, J lost 7 bases, and 9 bases stayed unmatched. The CDR3 runs to 13 residues. In DNA, the CDR3 is TGTGCCAGTACCGGGACAGGGAATTTTGGCTACACCTTC. Translated, it gives CASTGTGNFGYTF.